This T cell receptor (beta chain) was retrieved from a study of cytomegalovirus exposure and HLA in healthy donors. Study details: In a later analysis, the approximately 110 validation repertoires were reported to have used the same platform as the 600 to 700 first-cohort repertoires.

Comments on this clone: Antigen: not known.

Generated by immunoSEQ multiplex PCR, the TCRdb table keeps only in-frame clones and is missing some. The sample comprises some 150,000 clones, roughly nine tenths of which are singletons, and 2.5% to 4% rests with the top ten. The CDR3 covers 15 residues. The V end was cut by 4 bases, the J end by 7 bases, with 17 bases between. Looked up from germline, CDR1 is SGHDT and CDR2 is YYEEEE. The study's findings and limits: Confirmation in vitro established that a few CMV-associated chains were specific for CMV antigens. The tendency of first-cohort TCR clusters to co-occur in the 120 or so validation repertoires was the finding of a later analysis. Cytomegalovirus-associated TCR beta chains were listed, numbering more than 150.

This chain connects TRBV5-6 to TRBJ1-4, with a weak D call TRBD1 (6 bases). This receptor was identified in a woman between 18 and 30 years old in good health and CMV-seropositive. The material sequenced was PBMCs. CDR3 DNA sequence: TGTGCCAGCAGCAAAACAGGGAGTCGAAGTGAAAAACTGTTTTTT. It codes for CASSKTGSRSEKLFF.